This TCR beta chain comes out of a study of cytomegalovirus exposure and HLA in healthy donors. PCR used 60 Vbeta primers and 13 Jbeta primers. In the study's own analysis: Roughly 11 million of the roughly 80 million unique TCR beta chains counted in a later analysis were shared. Measured with immunoSEQ multiplex PCR; TCRdb has only the in-frame clones, and not every one. V and J calls and clone size are as listed in that table; D and trimming were resolved from the DNA. The data contain roughly 150,000 clones, roughly 85% of them singletons. This cohort consisted of healthy bone marrow donors. A remark on this clone: Antigen: not known.

Broader study findings: In a later analysis, V- and J-gene trimming of beta chains associated with a DCLRE1C missense variant, replicated independently.

The germline gives CDR1 GTSNPN, CDR2 SVGIG (reference sequence). The V end lost 4 bases, the J end lost 6 bases, and 15 bases lay between the germline ends. This CDR3 is built from 13 residues. The sample was PBMCs. The genes are TRBV30 and TRBJ1-1, with a possible D match to TRBD1 (5 bases). The receptor was isolated from a man aged 25-45 years in good health and CMV-seropositive. The CDR3 coding sequence is TGTGCCTGGACCCGCGGGGGGGAGGCTGAAGCTTTCTTT. It translates to CAWTRGGEAEAFF.